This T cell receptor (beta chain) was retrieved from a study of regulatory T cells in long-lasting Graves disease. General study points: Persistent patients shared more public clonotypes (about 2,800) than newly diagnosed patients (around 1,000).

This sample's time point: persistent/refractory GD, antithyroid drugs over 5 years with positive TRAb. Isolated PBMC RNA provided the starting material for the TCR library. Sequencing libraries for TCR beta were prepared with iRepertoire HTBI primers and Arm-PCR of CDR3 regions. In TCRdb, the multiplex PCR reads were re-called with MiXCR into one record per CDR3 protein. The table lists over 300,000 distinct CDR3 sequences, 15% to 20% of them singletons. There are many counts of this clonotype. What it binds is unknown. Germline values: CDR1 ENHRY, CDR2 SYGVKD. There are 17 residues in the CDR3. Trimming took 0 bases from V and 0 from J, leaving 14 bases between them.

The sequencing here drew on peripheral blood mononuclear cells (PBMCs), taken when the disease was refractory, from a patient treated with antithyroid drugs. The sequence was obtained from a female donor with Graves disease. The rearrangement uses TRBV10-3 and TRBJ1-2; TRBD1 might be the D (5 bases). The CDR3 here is CAISESKGLTANYGYTF. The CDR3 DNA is TGTGCCATCAGTGAGTCGAAGGGTCTGACAGCTAACTATGGCTACACCTTC.